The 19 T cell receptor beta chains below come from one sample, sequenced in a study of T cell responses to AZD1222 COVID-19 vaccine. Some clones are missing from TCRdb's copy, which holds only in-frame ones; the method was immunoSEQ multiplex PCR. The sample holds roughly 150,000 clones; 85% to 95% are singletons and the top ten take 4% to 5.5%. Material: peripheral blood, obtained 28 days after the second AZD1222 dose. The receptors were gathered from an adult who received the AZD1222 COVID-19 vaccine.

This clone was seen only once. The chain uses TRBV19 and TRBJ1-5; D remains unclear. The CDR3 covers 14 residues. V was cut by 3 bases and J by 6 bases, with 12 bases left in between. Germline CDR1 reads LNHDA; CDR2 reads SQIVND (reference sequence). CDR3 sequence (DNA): TGTGCCAGTAGTATGAGAGGAGTGGGTCAGCCCCAGCATTTT. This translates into CASSMRGVGQPQHF.

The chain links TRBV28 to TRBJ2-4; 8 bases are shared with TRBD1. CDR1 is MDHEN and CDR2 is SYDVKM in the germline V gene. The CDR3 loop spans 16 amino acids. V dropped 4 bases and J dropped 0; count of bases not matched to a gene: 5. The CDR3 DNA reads TGTGCCAGCAGTTATCAGGGGGCTCTAGCCAAAAACATTCAGTACTTC. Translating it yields CASSYQGALAKNIQYF. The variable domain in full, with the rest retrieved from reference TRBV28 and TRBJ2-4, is DVKVTQSSRYLVKRTGEKVFLECVQDMDHENMFWYRQDPGLGLRLIYFSYDVKMKEKGDIPEGYSVSREKKERFSLILESASTNQTSMYLCASSYQGALAKNIQYFGAGTRLSVL.

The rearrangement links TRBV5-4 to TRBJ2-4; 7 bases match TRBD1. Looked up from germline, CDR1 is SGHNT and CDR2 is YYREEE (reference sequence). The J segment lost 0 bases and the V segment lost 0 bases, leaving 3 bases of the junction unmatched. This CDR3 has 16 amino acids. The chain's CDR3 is CASSLGQGVAKNIQYF. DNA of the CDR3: TGTGCCAGCAGCTTGGGACAGGGTGTAGCCAAAAACATTCAGTACTTC.

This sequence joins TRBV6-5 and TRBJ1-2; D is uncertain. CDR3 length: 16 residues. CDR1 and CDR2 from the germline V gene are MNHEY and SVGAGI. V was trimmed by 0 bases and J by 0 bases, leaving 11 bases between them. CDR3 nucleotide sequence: TGTGCCAGCAGTTACTCCGGACCGAAATCTAACTATGGCTACACCTTC. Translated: CASSYSGPKSNYGYTF.

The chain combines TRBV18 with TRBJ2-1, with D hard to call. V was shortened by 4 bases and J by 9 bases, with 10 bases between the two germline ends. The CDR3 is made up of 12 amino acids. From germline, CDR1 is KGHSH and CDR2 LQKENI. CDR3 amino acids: CASSLAAGEQFF. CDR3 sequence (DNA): TGTGCCAGCTCACTCGCAGCAGGTGAGCAGTTCTTC.

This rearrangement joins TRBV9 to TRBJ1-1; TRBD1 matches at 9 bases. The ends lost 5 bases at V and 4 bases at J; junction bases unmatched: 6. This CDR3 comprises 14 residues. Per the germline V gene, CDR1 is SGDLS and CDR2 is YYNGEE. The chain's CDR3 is CASSPDRGGTEAFF. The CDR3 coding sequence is TGTGCCAGCAGTCCGGACAGGGGAGGCACTGAAGCTTTCTTT.

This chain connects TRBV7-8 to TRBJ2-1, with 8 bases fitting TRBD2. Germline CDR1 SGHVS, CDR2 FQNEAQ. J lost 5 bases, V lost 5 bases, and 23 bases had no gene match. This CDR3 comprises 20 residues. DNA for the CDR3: TGTGCCAGCAGCCCACTACTCGGGGGGGCCCCTAGCACCTTCGACAATGAGCAGTTCTTC. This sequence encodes CASSPLLGGAPSTFDNEQFF. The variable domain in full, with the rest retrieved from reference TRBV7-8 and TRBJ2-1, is GAGVSQSPRYKVAKRGQDVALRCDPISGHVSLFWYQQALGQGPEFLTYFQNEAQLDKSGLPSDRFFAERPEGSVSTLKIQRTQQEDSAVYLCASSPLLGGAPSTFDNEQFFGPGTRLTVL.

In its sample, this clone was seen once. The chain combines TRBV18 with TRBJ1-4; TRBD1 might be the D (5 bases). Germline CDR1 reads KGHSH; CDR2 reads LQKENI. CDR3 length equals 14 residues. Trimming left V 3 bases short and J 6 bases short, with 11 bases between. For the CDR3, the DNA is TGTGCCAGCTCACCCGGGGCGGAGGATGAAAAACTGTTTTTT. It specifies CASSPGAEDEKLFF.

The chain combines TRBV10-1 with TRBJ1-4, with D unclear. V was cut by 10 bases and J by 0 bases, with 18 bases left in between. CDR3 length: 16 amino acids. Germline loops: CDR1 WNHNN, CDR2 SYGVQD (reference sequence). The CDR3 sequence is CATKEDYSATNEKLFF. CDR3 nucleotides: TGCGCCACCAAAGAGGATTACAGTGCAACTAATGAAAAACTGTTTTTT.

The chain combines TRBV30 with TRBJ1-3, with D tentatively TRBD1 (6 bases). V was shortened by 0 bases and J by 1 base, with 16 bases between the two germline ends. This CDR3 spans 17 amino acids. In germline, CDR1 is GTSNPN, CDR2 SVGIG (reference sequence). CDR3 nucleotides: TGTGCCTGGAGTGTGCGCCGGGACACCCTTTCTGGAAACACCATATATTTT. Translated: CAWSVRRDTLSGNTIYF.

CDR3 amino acids: CASSLAVAGGLETQYF. In DNA, the CDR3 is TGTGCCAGCAGCTTAGCTGTGGCGGGAGGGTTAGAGACCCAGTACTTC. This sequence joins TRBV7-6 and TRBJ2-5; 9 bases align to TRBD2. CDR1 is SGHVS and CDR2 is FNYEAQ in the germline V gene. The CDR3 runs to 16 residues. The ends lost 0 bases at V and 4 bases at J; junction bases unmatched: 6. The full variable domain, in which reference TRBV7-6 and TRBJ2-5 provide the parts outside the CDR3, is GAGVSQSPRYKVTKRGQDVALRCDPISGHVSLYWYRQALGQGPEFLTYFNYEAQQDKSGLPNDRFSAERPEGSISTLTIQRTEQRDSAMYRCASSLAVAGGLETQYFGPGTRLLVL.

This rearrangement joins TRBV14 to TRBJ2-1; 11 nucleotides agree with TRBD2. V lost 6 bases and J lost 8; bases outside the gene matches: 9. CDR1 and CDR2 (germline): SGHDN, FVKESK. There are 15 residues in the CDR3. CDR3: CASSRLAGNTDEQFF. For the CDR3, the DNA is TGTGCCAGCAGTCGACTAGCGGGAAATACGGATGAGCAGTTCTTC.

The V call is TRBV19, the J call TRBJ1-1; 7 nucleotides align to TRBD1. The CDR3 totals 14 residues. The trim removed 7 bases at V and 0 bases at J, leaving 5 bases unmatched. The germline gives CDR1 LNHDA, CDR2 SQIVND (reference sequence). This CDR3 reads CASKPGQVNTEAFF. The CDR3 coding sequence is TGTGCCAGTAAGCCCGGACAGGTGAACACTGAAGCTTTCTTT.

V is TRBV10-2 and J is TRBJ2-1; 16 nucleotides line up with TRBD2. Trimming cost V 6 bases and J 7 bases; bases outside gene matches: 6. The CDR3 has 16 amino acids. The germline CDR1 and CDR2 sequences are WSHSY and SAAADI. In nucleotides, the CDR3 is TGCGCCAGCAGAGGGACTAGCGGGAGGGCCCCAAATGAGCAGTTCTTC. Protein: CASRGTSGRAPNEQFF.

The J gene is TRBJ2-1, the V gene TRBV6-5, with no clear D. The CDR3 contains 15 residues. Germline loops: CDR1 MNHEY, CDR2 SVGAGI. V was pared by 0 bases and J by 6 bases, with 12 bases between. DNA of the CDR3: TGTGCCAGCAGTTACTCGAGACGGAGTGGCAATGAGCAGTTCTTC. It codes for CASSYSRRSGNEQFF.

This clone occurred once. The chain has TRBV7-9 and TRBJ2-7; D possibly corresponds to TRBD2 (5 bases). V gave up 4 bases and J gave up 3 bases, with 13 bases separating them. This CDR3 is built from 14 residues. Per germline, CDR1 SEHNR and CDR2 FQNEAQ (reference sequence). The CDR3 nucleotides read TGTGCCAGCAGCTCCCCCGGACTGAGCTACGAGCAGTACTTC. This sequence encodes CASSSPGLSYEQYF.

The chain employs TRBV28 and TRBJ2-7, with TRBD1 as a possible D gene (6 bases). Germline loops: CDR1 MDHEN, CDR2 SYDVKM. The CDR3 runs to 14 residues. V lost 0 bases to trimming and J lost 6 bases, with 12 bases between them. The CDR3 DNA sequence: TGTGCCAGCAGTTTATGGGTTGGGGGCTCCGAGCAGTACTTC. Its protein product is CASSLWVGGSEQYF.

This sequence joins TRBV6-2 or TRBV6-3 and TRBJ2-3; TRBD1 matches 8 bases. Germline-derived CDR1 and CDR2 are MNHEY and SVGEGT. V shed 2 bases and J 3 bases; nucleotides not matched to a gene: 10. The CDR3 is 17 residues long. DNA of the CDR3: TGTGCCAGCAGTTACACCGGACAGGGATTAGGGACAGATACGCAGTATTTT. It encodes CASSYTGQGLGTDTQYF.

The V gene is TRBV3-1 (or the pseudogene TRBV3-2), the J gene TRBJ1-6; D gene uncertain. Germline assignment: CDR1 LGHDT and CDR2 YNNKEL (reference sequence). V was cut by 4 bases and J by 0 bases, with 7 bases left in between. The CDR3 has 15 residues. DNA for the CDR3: TGTGCCAGCAGCCCCCGGGCCTCCTATAATTCACCCCTCCACTTT. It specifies CASSPRASYNSPLHF.